These T cell receptor beta chains were read from a single sample in a study of blood T cell repertoires in COVID-19. Only in-frame clones appear in the TCRdb table, and some are missing; sequencing was by immunoSEQ multiplex PCR. This table has approximately 100,000 clones, 65% to 75% appearing once. The sample taken for sequencing was peripheral blood. The origin of the receptors is a human donor with acute or convalescent COVID-19. The donor label of this sample is uncertain. The CDR3 runs from the conserved cysteine through the conserved F or W. D genes are given only for firm matches. Rows give clone size only sometimes, using once, few, many, or a class for an expanded clone.

size	V	D	J	CDR3	DNA
few	TRBV3-1/TRBV3-2	-	TRBJ2-1	CASSRQYNEQFF	TGTGCCAGCAGCCGACAGTACAATGAGCAGTTCTTC
-	TRBV4-1	-	TRBJ1-3	CASSQPISGVGTIYF	TGCGCCAGCAGCCAGCCCATCTCGGGGGTAGGGACCATATATTTT
-	TRBV10-2	TRBD2	TRBJ2-3	CASSIAGPLDTQYF	TGCGCCAGCAGCATAGCGGGGCCCCTAGATACGCAGTATTTT
-	TRBV5-1	TRBD1	TRBJ2-6	CASSLAQGAGANVLTF	TGCGCCAGCAGCTTGGCCCAGGGGGCTGGGGCCAACGTCCTGACTTTC
-	TRBV28	-	TRBJ1-2	CASAPSDGGGGYGYTF	TGTGCCAGCGCTCCTTCGGATGGGGGCGGTGGCTATGGCTACACCTTC
-	TRBV6-5	TRBD1	TRBJ1-2	CASSISAGGGYTF	TGTGCCAGCAGTATTAGTGCAGGGGGAGGCTACACCTTC
few	TRBV4-1	TRBD1	TRBJ1-2	CASSQGVGRKGAWGYTF	TGCGCCAGCAGCCAAGGAGTGGGTAGAAAGGGGGCATGGGGCTACACCTTC
-	TRBV2	-	TRBJ2-7	CASSIGQTSYEQYF	TGTGCCAGCAGTATAGGACAGACCTCCTACGAGCAGTACTTC
-	TRBV12-3/TRBV12-4	-	TRBJ1-2	CASSHGANYGYTF	TGTGCCAGCAGCCACGGAGCTAACTATGGCTACACCTTC
-	TRBV3-1/TRBV3-2	TRBD1	TRBJ1-5	CASSQGTGDQPQHF	TGTGCCAGCAGCCAAGGGACAGGGGATCAGCCCCAGCATTTT
once	TRBV29-1	-	TRBJ1-2	CSRRTVPGGYTF	TGCAGCCGCAGGACAGTTCCAGGGGGCTACACCTTC
-	TRBV4-1	TRBD2	TRBJ2-1	CASSQDPAGVPYNEQFF	TGCGCCAGCAGCCAAGATCCAGCGGGGGTTCCCTACAATGAGCAGTTCTTC
once	TRBV7-9	TRBD1	TRBJ1-2	CASSFPGTDYGYTF	TGTGCCAGCAGCTTCCCCGGGACAGATTATGGCTACACCTTC
-	TRBV11-2	-	TRBJ1-4	CASSAYLLGGEKLFF	TGTGCCAGCAGCGCGTACCTCTTGGGAGGTGAAAAACTGTTTTTT
-	TRBV12-3/TRBV12-4	-	TRBJ1-3	CASSPGNTIYF	TGTGCCAGCAGCCCGGGAAACACCATATATTTT
-	TRBV20-1	TRBD2	TRBJ2-5	CSASGTSGGLETQYF	TGCAGTGCTAGTGGAACTAGCGGGGGGCTCGAGACCCAGTACTTC
once	TRBV27	TRBD2	TRBJ2-3	CASSLRPGLASTDTQYF	TGTGCCAGCAGTTTAAGGCCGGGACTAGCGAGCACAGATACGCAGTATTTT
-	TRBV11-2	TRBD1	TRBJ1-1	CASSLGQGHGAFF	TGTGCCAGCAGCTTAGGACAGGGGCATGGGGCTTTCTTT
-	TRBV3-1/TRBV3-2	-	TRBJ2-7	CASSRYRVSYEQYF	TGTGCCAGCAGCCGATACAGGGTTTCCTACGAGCAGTACTTC
-	TRBV3-1/TRBV3-2	TRBD2	TRBJ2-5	CASSRGLAGLYATQYF	TGTGCCAGCAGCCGCGGACTAGCGGGGTTGTATGCGACCCAGTACTTC
few	TRBV5-1	TRBD1	TRBJ1-2	CASSLGPETGFGYTF	TGCGCCAGCAGCTTGGGGCCCGAGACAGGGTTCGGCTACACCTTC
-	TRBV19	-	TRBJ1-2	CASSISDSPANYGYTF	TGTGCCAGTAGTATTTCGGACAGCCCCGCTAACTATGGCTACACCTTC
-	TRBV6-1	-	TRBJ1-5	CASSDRANQPQHF	TGTGCCAGCAGTGACAGGGCGAATCAGCCCCAGCATTTT
few	TRBV5-1	-	TRBJ1-3	CASSFDSFSGNTIYF	TGCGCCAGCAGCTTTGACAGTTTCTCTGGAAACACCATATATTTT
few	TRBV5-1	-	TRBJ2-7	CASSAQGLEQYF	TGCGCCAGCAGCGCGCAGGGGCTTGAGCAGTACTTC
-	TRBV24-1	TRBD2	TRBJ2-1	CATAGGGAENEQFF	TGTGCCACGGCCGGCGGGGGGGCGGAGAATGAGCAGTTCTTC
-	TRBV5-1	-	TRBJ1-5	CASSNNQPQHF	TGCGCCAGCAGTAATAATCAGCCCCAGCATTTT
-	TRBV7-9	-	TRBJ1-1	CASSGYRINTEAFF	TGTGCCAGCAGCGGATACAGGATTAACACTGAAGCTTTCTTT
-	TRBV5-1	TRBD1	TRBJ2-5	CASSSGGAETQYF	TGCGCCAGCAGCTCAGGGGGCGCAGAGACCCAGTACTTC
-	TRBV7-2	-	TRBJ1-2	CASSFYMNDGYTF	TGTGCCAGCAGCTTCTATATGAACGATGGCTACACCTTC
-	TRBV28	TRBD1	TRBJ2-3	CASSLYGQATTDTQYF	TGTGCCAGCAGTTTATACGGACAGGCCACCACAGATACGCAGTATTTT
-	TRBV28	TRBD1	TRBJ2-2	CASSLSGQGSAGELFF	TGTGCCAGCAGTTTATCAGGACAGGGCTCGGCCGGGGAGCTGTTTTTT
-	TRBV18	TRBD1	TRBJ1-6	CASSASRTGALNSPLHF	TGTGCCAGCTCAGCCTCTCGGACAGGGGCCCTTAATTCACCCCTCCACTTT
few	TRBV11-2	TRBD2	TRBJ2-4	CASSLVGGAMGGNIQYF	TGTGCCAGCAGCTTAGTCGGGGGGGCCATGGGTGGAAACATTCAGTACTTC